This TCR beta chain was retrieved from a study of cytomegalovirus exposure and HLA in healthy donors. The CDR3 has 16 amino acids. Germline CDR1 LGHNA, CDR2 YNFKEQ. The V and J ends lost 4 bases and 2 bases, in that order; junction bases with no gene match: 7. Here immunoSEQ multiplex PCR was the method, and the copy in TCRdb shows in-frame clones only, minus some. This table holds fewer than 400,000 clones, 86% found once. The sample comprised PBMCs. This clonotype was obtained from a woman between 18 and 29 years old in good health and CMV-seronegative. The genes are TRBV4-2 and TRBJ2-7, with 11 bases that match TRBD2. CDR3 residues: CASSPEEGLAAYEQYF. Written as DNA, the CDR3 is TGTGCCAGCAGCCCAGAGGAGGGACTAGCGGCCTACGAGCAGTACTTC.